Described below is a single T cell receptor (beta chain) sequence and its context. This specimen belongs to a study of blood T cell repertoires in COVID-19. Study context: Samples representing acute and convalescent COVID-19 were sourced from the United States, Italy and Spain. From T cells, B-cell-depleted T cells, or PBMCs came the material, which was cDNA or gDNA.

All recovered Cohort 3 donors got two negative PCRs, got clearance, or saw symptom resolution. The repertoire was sequenced with immunoSEQ multiplex PCR; TCRdb's copy has only in-frame clones and lacks some. The sample consists of approximately 500,000 clones, around 89% of them appearing once. The germline gives CDR1 MNHEY, CDR2 SMNVEV (reference sequence). The ends lost 2 bases at V and 5 bases at J; junction bases unmatched: 2. This CDR3 comprises 14 residues. This rearrangement joins TRBV27 to TRBJ2-2; 7 positions match TRBD2. This TCR was recovered from a woman aged 40 to 49 who had recovered from COVID-19. The material sequenced was PBMCs or T cells enriched from blood (not recorded which). CDR3 nucleotide sequence: TGTGCCAGCAGTTTAGGGCGGGAGACCGGGGAGCTGTTTTTT. Its protein product is CASSLGRETGELFF.